What follows are 7 T cell receptor beta chains derived from one specimen sequenced in a study of T cell repertoires in cytomegalovirus infection. TCRdb reprocessed the reads via MiXCR and lists one record per CDR3 protein. The repertoire holds hundreds of thousands of distinct CDR3 sequences, with 20% to 25% as singletons. Source material: CD8+ T cells from PBMCs. The receptor set was obtained from a human donor in good health (CMV status not recorded). Some clones in this sample may be carry-over from other donors' samples.

This clonotype was seen ten or more times. V gene TRBV7-9 combines with J gene TRBJ2-5; D not certain. Germline V lookup: CDR1 SEHNR, CDR2 FQNEAQ (reference sequence). The V and J ends lost 4 bases and 2 bases respectively, with 8 bases between them. The CDR3 has 13 amino acids. CDR3 bases: TGTGCCAGCAGCTGGGGATCTCAAGAGACCCAGTACTTC. It codes for CASSWGSQETQYF.

The chain is built from TRBV6-1 and TRBJ1-5; the D gene is possibly TRBD1 (6 bases). Looked up from germline, CDR1 is MNHNS and CDR2 is SASEGT. The CDR3 has 15 residues. V dropped 6 bases and J dropped 0 bases, with 12 bases sitting between them. The CDR3 protein is CASRTRGNSNQPQHF. DNA of the CDR3: TGTGCCAGCAGGACTAGGGGGAATAGCAATCAGCCCCAGCATTTT.

CDR3 sequence (DNA): TGTGCCAGCAGCTTATCCGGCGAAGGGCGCGATGAGCAGTTCTTC. It is translated as CASSLSGEGRDEQFF. V gene TRBV7-3 combines with J gene TRBJ2-1, with D hard to call. The CDR3 covers 15 residues. Per the germline V gene, CDR1 is SGHTA and CDR2 is FQGTGA. V was cut by 2 bases and J by 8 bases, with 16 bases left in between.

This clonotype appeared many times. The J gene is TRBJ1-1, the V gene TRBV5-6; no definite D call. V was shortened by 4 bases and J by 0 bases, with 16 bases between the two germline ends. CDR1 SGHDT and CDR2 YYEEEE come from the germline V gene. The CDR3 spans 16 residues. The CDR3 sequence is CASSRVGGIMNTEAFF. The CDR3 nucleotides are TGTGCCAGCAGCCGGGTCGGCGGCATTATGAACACTGAAGCTTTCTTT.

The chain carries TRBV28 and TRBJ2-7; D unresolved. CDR1 is MDHEN, CDR2 SYDVKM, per germline. V was trimmed by 3 bases and J by 2 bases, leaving 11 bases between them. This CDR3 spans 14 amino acids. The CDR3 DNA follows: TGTGCCAGCAGTTTCCGGGTCACCCCCTACGAGCAGTACGTC. Protein sequence: CASSFRVTPYEQYV.

This clonotype was counted ten times or more. The chain employs TRBV7-9 and TRBJ2-1; D is possibly TRBD1 or TRBD2 (5 bases each). Germline V gene data show CDR1 as SEHNR and CDR2 as FQNEAQ (reference sequence). Trimming took 5 bases from V and 0 from J, leaving 8 bases between them. The CDR3 consists of 14 residues. For the CDR3, the DNA is TGTGCCAGCAGCGCAGGGACCTCCTACAATGAGCAGTTCTTC. This translates into CASSAGTSYNEQFF. Complete variable domain (other parts from reference TRBV7-9 and TRBJ2-1): DTGVSQNPRHKITKRGQNVTFRCDPISEHNRLYWYRQTLGQGPEFLTYFQNEAQLEKSRLLSDRFSAERPKGSFSTLEIQRTEQGDSAMYLCASSAGTSYNEQFFGPGTRLTVL.

The table lists this clonotype with many counts. The V gene is TRBV7-9, the J gene TRBJ2-7; no definite D call. The CDR3 contains 14 residues. The V gene's germline CDR1 is SEHNR and CDR2 FQNEAQ (reference sequence). Between the trimmed V and J ends, which lost 7 bases and 2 bases, there was a span of 15 bases. CDR3 sequence: CASTSRDMAYEQYF. CDR3 bases: TGTGCCAGCACCAGTAGAGATATGGCCTACGAGCAGTACTTC.